The subject of this entry is one T cell receptor beta chain. Its target is not known. Method: immunoSEQ multiplex PCR; TCRdb's copy keeps in-frame clones and lacks some. The table lists about 59,000 clones, 85% to 90% of them singletons. The data were taken from a study of T cells in localized non-small cell lung cancer. General study points: Measurement of T cell clonality placed uninvolved adjacent lung highest, above the level in tumor.

Germline values: CDR1 SNHLY, CDR2 FYNNEI. With V trimmed by 8 bases and J by 6 bases, 6 bases remained unmatched. This CDR3 has 14 amino acids. This receptor was identified in a woman between 35 and 75 years old with stage I lung adenocarcinoma. The chain combines TRBV2 with TRBJ1-3, with 11 bases lining up with TRBD1. The sequenced sample was peripheral blood, obtained before any cancer treatment. In DNA form, the CDR3 reads TGTGCCAGCCGGGACAGGGGGTTTCTAAACACCATATATTTT. It yields the protein CASRDRGFLNTIYF.